This T cell receptor (beta chain) stems from a study of spatial heterogeneity in lung cancer. This clonotype was found many times. The germline V gene encodes CDR1 SGHRS and CDR2 YFSETQ. The trim removed 4 bases at V and 4 bases at J, leaving 2 bases unmatched. The CDR3 is 12 residues long. MiXCR was run by TCRdb on the 5' RACE reads, yielding one entry per CDR3 protein. The sample shows about 92,000 distinct CDR3 sequences, 9.5% to 15% of them seen only once. The time point: sample taken at primary tumor resection. Whole RNA obtained from tumor, nontumor lung or frozen PBMC underwent sequencing without sorting.

The chain is built from TRBV5-1 and TRBJ2-7, with TRBD1 identical over 7 bases. The sample in question was PBMCs, obtained at surgery. This TCR came from a male donor with early-stage non-small cell lung cancer. The CDR3 DNA reads TGCGCCAGCAGCGGGGACAGTTACGAGCAGTACTTC. Translating gives CASSGDSYEQYF.